This T cell receptor (beta chain) was sequenced for a study of T-cell reconstitution after alpha-beta-depleted transplantation in children. Findings and caveats of the study: Alpha-beta T cells present about two months after transplant were reported to originate from several hundred expanded graft clones. Recipient T cells and thymic progenitors that survived were the source of the high TCRbeta diversity seen at day 60 in some patients. T-cell counts and diversity at one year post-transplant came mainly from newly produced T cells.

This CDR3 comprises 16 residues. CDR1 SGHDT and CDR2 YYEEEE come from the germline V gene. V lost 4 bases and J lost 4; bases outside the gene matches: 9. Library preparation (for TCRbeta) was performed with unique molecular identifiers. TCRdb recomputed calls from the PCR reads with MiXCR, one row per CDR3 protein. Here the sample spans 500,000 to 750,000 distinct CDR3 sequences, about an eighth being singletons. As to this clonotype: Its target is unknown.

The chain has TRBV5-6 and TRBJ2-5, with 11 bases that match TRBD2. This TCR was recovered from a male patient aged 10 to 17 who had a stem cell transplant for acute myeloid leukemia, so the T cells may come from the graft donor. The material was PBMCs, mostly from graft donor cells, obtained 360 days after TCRalphabeta/CD19-depleted stem cell transplant. In DNA, the CDR3 is TGTGCCAGCAGCCCGTTAGCGGGAGGGTGGGTAGAGACCCAGTACTTC. Protein sequence: CASSPLAGGWVETQYF.